Below, 16 T cell receptor beta chains from the same sample are listed, as sequenced in a study of metastatic and nonmetastatic thyroid tumors. TCRdb re-called the PCR reads with MiXCR. The table shows 25,000 to 30,000 clones, with 15% occurring only once. Treatment of any kind had been given to no patient before thyroid surgery. Sequences were obtained from blood. These receptors were obtained from a male donor with papillary thyroid cancer or a benign thyroid nodule (not recorded which). Some clones in this sample may be carry-over from other donors' samples.

The sample holds many counts of this clone. The rearrangement links TRBV3-1 to TRBJ2-5, with D uncertain. The CDR3 runs to 14 residues. Germline V gene sequence: CDR1 LGHDT, CDR2 YNNKEL (reference sequence). V lost 0 bases to trimming and J lost 6 bases, with 11 bases between them. CDR3 nucleotides: TGTGCCAGCAGCCAAGATGTCCTGGGTAAGACCCAGTACTTC. Translation gives CASSQDVLGKTQYF.

This clone was observed many times. The genes are TRBV6-6 and TRBJ2-2, with D maybe TRBD2 (5 bases). The CDR3 is 20 amino acids. Germline V gene data show CDR1 as MNHNY and CDR2 as SVGAGI (reference sequence). Deletions cut 4 bases from V and 4 bases from J, with 28 bases between. This CDR3 is CASSWSRLRIVSAGTGELFF. CDR3 in DNA: TGTGCCAGCAGTTGGAGCCGGCTGAGGATCGTCTCGGCGGGCACCGGGGAGCTGTTTTTT.

This clone was counted ten times or more. Other DNA sequences in this sample translate to the same CDR3. This chain joins TRBV19 and TRBJ2-1; 7 nucleotides agree with TRBD1. CDR1 is LNHDA, CDR2 SQIVND, per germline (reference sequence). V trimming: 4 bases; J trimming: 6 bases; junction bases outside the gene matches: 12. The CDR3 length is 16 residues. CDR3 nucleotides: TGTGCCAGTAGTACTTGGACAGGCCGAGGGTTCAATGAGCAGTTCTTC. Protein product: CASSTWTGRGFNEQFF.

The J gene is TRBJ2-7, the V gene TRBV20-1; 9 positions match TRBD2. Germline V gives CDR1 DFQATT, CDR2 SNEGSKA (reference sequence). The CDR3 is 15 amino acids. V was pared by 0 bases and J by 3 bases, with 6 bases of the junction left unmatched. The CDR3 DNA reads as TGCAGTGCTAGAGATGTAGCGGGAGACGACTACGAGCAGTACTTC. Residues: CSARDVAGDDYEQYF.

As regards this clone: The junction and the germline gene differ at one end; a read error may be behind it. This specimen includes other DNA sequences encoding the same CDR3. V is TRBV20-1 and J is TRBJ2-7, with TRBD2 identical over 10 bases. Germline CDR1 reads DFQATT; CDR2 reads SNEGSKA (reference sequence). The CDR3 contains 14 residues. CDR3 DNA: TGCAGCGCTAGAACCGGGACTAGCGACTACGAGCAGTACTTC. Residues: CSARTGTSDYEQYF.

This clone was counted ten times or more. The chain couples TRBV18 to TRBJ2-4; D not resolved. This CDR3 is 12 amino acids long. Trimming took off 4 bases at V and 8 bases at J, with 9 bases between the two ends. CDR1 and CDR2 (germline): KGHSH, LQKENI. In DNA, the CDR3 is TGTGCCAGCTCACAATCTACGGACATTCAGTACTTC. This sequence encodes CASSQSTDIQYF.

Many counts were recorded for this clone. This could be a read error, since a much larger clone is one nucleotide away. The genes are TRBV12-3 or TRBV12-4 and TRBJ2-3, with TRBD2 as a possible D gene (6 bases). Trimming cost V 3 bases and J 1 base, with 8 bases left between them. The CDR3 is 14 amino acids. The CDR3 bases are TGTGCCAGCAGTTTCGGGGGTGGCACAGATACGCAGTATTTT. Amino acids: CASSFGGGTDTQYF.

There are many counts of this clone. Written as DNA, the CDR3 is TGCAGTGCCTACAAAGGGGCAGCTAATGAGCAGTTCTTC. Its protein is CSAYKGAANEQFF. This chain uses TRBV20-1 with TRBJ2-1; D is perhaps TRBD1 (5 bases). The CDR3 totals 13 residues. CDR1 and CDR2 (germline): DFQATT, SNEGSKA (reference sequence). Trimming removed 6 bases at V and 7 bases at J, with 16 bases between.

The sample holds a few counts of this clone. The rearrangement joins TRBV6-2 or TRBV6-3 to TRBJ2-7, with 14 bases identical to TRBD2. Germline V lookup: CDR1 MNHEY, CDR2 SVGEGT. The CDR3 totals 17 residues. Trimming at V came to 2 bases and at J to 7 bases, leaving 10 bases not matched to a gene. The CDR3: CASSYGVTSGRAREQYF. The CDR3 region has the DNA TGTGCCAGCAGTTACGGGGTGACTAGCGGGAGGGCCCGGGAGCAGTACTTC.

In this sample, this clone turned up many times. The CDR3 region is CASSVAGEETQYF. The CDR3 bases are TGTGCCAGCAGCGTAGCCGGGGAAGAGACCCAGTACTTC. This chain uses TRBV9 with TRBJ2-5; TRBD2 might be the D (5 bases). V lost 0 bases and J lost 3, with 6 bases in between. The CDR3 contains 13 residues. CDR1 and CDR2 from the germline V gene are SGDLS and YYNGEE.

This clone has more than one count but fewer than ten. This may be a read error, as it is one base from a much larger clone. At the DNA level, this CDR3 is encoded by other sequences in the same sample as well. The rearrangement uses TRBV18 and TRBJ2-3; D is unclear. Trimming cost V 3 bases and J 6 bases, with 16 bases left between them. Germline-derived CDR1 and CDR2 are KGHSH and LQKENI. The CDR3 is made up of 15 amino acids. The CDR3 DNA sequence: TGTGCCAGCTCACCTACCGGTGGGGTTGGTGATACGCAGTATTTT. Residues: CASSPTGGVGDTQYF.

This chain connects TRBV5-1 to TRBJ1-6; D call uncertain. Between the trimmed V and J ends, which lost 4 bases and 10 bases, there was a span of 12 bases. The CDR3 contains 13 residues. Per germline, CDR1 SGHRS and CDR2 YFSETQ. CDR3 sequence reads: CASSPGPSSPLHF. The CDR3 DNA follows: TGCGCCAGCAGCCCTGGACCGTCGTCACCCCTCCACTTT.

This clone is medium-sized in the sample. The genes are TRBV11-2 and TRBJ1-2; a weak D match, TRBD1 (5 bases). The germline gives CDR1 SGHAT, CDR2 FQNNGV. The CDR3 covers 13 residues. Trimming removed 3 bases from V and 6 bases from J, with 11 bases in between. As DNA, the CDR3 is TGTGCCAGCAGCTTTATGTCGGGGGATGGCTACACCTTC. This gives the protein CASSFMSGDGYTF.

In this sample, this clone turned up many times. V usage is TRBV25-1 and J usage is TRBJ1-6; D is uncertain. The CDR3 has 16 amino acids. CDR1 MGHDK and CDR2 SYGVNS come from the germline V gene. The V end lost 4 bases, the J end lost 0 bases, and 10 bases lay between the germline ends. The CDR3 region is CASSVMGSSYNSPLHF. The CDR3 DNA reads TGTGCCAGCAGTGTTATGGGGAGCTCCTATAATTCACCCCTCCACTTT.

This clone is deemed large (0.1 to 1%). This chain links TRBV20-1 with TRBJ2-6; 8 positions agree with TRBD1. This CDR3 is 18 amino acids long. CDR1 is DFQATT and CDR2 is SNEGSKA in the germline V gene (reference sequence). The V gene end was trimmed by 3 bases and the J gene end by 0 bases; junction bases not matched to a gene: 10. The CDR3, as DNA: TGCAGTGCTAGTGAACCGGGACAGGAGATCTCTGGGGCCAACGTCCTGACTTTC. As protein: CSASEPGQEISGANVLTF.

V usage is TRBV27 and J usage is TRBJ1-2; 7 bases map to TRBD1. Germline CDR1 is MNHEY and CDR2 is SMNVEV (reference sequence). V dropped 8 bases and J dropped 4; count of bases not matched to a gene: 16. The CDR3 runs 16 residues. This chain's CDR3 is CASGSRQGTASYGYTF. In DNA form, the CDR3 reads TGTGCCAGCGGCTCCCGACAGGGCACAGCCAGCTATGGCTACACCTTC.